This T cell receptor beta chain was documented in a study of blood T cell repertoires in COVID-19. Turning to the study itself: Whether acute or convalescent, the COVID-19 samples came from the United States, Italy and Spain.

The germline V gene has CDR1 MNHEY and CDR2 SVGAGI. CDR3 size: 14 residues. V dropped 4 bases and J dropped 5; count of bases not matched to a gene: 6. The method was immunoSEQ multiplex PCR; TCRdb's version includes in-frame clones alone and lacks a portion of them. Counted here are some 150,000 clones, roughly 80% occurring once; the ten biggest clones make up roughly 6.4%. The sequenced sample was PBMCs or T cells enriched from blood (not recorded which). The chain has TRBV6-5 and TRBJ1-1; 8 bases line up with TRBD1. The sequence was obtained from a woman between 40 and 55 years old who had recovered from COVID-19. CDR3 DNA sequence: TGTGCCAGCAGTTTGAGGGGACAGGCAACTGAAGCTTTCTTT. Encoded protein: CASSLRGQATEAFF.